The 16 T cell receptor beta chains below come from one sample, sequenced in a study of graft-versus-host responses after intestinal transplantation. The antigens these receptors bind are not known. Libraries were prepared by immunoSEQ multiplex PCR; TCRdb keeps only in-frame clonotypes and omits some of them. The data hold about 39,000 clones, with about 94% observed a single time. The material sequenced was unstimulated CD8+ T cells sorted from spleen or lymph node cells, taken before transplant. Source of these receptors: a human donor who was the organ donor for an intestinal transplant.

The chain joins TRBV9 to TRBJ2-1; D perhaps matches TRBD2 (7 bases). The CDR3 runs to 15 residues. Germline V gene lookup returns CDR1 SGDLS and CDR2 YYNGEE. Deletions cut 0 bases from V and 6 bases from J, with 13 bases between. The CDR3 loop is CASSVVGGQINEQFF. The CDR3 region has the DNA TGTGCCAGCAGCGTAGTGGGGGGGCAGATCAATGAGCAGTTCTTC.

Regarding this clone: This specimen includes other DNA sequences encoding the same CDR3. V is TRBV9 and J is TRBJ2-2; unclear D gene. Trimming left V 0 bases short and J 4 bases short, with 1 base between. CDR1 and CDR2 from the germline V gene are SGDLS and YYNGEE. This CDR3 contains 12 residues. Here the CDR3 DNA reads TGTGCCAGCAGCGTAGGCACCGGGGAGCTGTTTTTT. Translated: CASSVGTGELFF.

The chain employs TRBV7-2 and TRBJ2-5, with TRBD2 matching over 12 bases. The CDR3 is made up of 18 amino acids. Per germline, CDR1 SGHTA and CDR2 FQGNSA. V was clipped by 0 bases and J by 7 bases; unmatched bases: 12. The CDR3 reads CASSLAPGLAGSGGTQYF. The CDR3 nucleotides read TGTGCCAGCAGCTTAGCCCCTGGACTAGCGGGGAGTGGCGGGACCCAGTACTTC.

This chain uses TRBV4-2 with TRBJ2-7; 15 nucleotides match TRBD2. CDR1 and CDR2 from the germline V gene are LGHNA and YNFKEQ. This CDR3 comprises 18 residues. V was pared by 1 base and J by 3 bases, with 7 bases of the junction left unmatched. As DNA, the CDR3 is TGTGCCAGCAGCCAAGCGCGGACTAGCGGGAGGGGCGGCTACGAGCAGTACTTC. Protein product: CASSQARTSGRGGYEQYF.

CDR3 residues: CASSLVGWGHEAFF. In DNA, the CDR3 is TGTGCCAGCAGCTTAGTGGGTTGGGGTCATGAAGCTTTCTTT. The V and J genes are TRBV7-9 and TRBJ1-1; D uncertain. The CDR3 runs 14 residues. V shed 1 base and J shed 7 bases, with 13 bases lying between them. Germline V gene sequence: CDR1 SEHNR, CDR2 FQNEAQ (reference sequence).

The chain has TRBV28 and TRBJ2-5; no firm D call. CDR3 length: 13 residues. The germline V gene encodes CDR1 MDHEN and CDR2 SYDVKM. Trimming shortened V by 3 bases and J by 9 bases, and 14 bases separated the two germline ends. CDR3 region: CASSLIGREAQYF. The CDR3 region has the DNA TGTGCCAGCAGTTTGATCGGCCGTGAGGCCCAGTACTTC. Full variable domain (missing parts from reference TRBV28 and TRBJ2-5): DVKVTQSSRYLVKRTGEKVFLECVQDMDHENMFWYRQDPGLGLRLIYFSYDVKMKEKGDIPEGYSVSREKKERFSLILESASTNQTSMYLCASSLIGREAQYFGPGTRLLVL.

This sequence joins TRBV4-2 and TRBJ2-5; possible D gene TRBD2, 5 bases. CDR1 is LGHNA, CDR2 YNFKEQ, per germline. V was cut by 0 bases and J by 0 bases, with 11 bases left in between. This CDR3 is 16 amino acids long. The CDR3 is CASSQDERRNQETQYF. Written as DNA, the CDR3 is TGTGCCAGCAGCCAAGATGAGCGGCGAAACCAAGAGACCCAGTACTTC.

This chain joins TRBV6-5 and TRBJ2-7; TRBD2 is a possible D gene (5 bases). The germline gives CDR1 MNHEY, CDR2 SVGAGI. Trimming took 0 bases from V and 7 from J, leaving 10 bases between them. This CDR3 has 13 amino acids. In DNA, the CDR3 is TGTGCCAGCAGTTACTCTAGCGTAGTGGAGCAGTACTTC. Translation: CASSYSSVVEQYF.

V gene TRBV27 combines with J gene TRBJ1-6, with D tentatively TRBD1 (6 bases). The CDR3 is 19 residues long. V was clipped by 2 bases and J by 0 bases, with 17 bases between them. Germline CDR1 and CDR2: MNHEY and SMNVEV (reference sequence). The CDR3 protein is CASSLRGLGGSSYNSPLHF. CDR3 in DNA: TGTGCCAGCAGTTTACGGGGCCTAGGGGGGAGCTCCTATAATTCACCCCTCCACTTT.

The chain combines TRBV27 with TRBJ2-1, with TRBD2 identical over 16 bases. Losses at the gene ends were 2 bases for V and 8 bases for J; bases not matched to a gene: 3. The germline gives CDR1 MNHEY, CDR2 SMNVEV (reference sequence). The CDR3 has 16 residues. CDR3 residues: CASSLGTSGRAYEQFF. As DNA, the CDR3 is TGTGCCAGCAGTTTAGGGACTAGCGGGAGGGCGTATGAGCAGTTCTTC.

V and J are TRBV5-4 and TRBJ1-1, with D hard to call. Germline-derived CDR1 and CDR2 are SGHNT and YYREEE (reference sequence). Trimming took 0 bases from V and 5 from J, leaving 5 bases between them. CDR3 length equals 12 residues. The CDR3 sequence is CASSLGLTEAFF. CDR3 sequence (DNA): TGTGCCAGCAGCTTGGGTTTAACTGAAGCTTTCTTT. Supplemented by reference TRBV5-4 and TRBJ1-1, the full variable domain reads ETGVTQSPTHLIKTRGQQVTLRCSSQSGHNTVSWYQQALGQGPQFIFQYYREEENGRGNFPPRFSGLQFPNYSSELNVNALELDDSALYLCASSLGLTEAFFGQGTRLTVV.

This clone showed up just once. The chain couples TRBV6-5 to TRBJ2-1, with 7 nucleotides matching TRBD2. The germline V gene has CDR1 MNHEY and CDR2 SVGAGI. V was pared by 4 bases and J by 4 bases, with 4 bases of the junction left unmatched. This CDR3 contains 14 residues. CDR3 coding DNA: TGTGCCAGCAGTTTAGGCGGGGGTTACAATGAGCAGTTCTTC. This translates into CASSLGGGYNEQFF.

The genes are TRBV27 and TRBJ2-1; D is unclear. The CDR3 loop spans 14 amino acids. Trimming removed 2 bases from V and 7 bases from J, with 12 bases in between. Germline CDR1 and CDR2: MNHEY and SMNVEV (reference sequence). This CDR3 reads CASSLPTTMNEQFF. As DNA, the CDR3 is TGTGCCAGCAGTTTACCTACGACCATGAATGAGCAGTTCTTC.

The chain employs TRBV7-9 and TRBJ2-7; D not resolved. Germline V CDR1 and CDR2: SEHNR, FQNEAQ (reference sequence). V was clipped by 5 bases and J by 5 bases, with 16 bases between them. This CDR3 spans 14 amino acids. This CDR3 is CASSPSIVRHEQYF. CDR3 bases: TGTGCCAGCAGCCCCTCGATCGTACGGCACGAGCAGTACTTC.

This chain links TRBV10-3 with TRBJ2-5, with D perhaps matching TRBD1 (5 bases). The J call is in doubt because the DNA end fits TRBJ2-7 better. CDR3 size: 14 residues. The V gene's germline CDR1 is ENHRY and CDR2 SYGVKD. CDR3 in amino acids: CAISGQGTSYEQYF. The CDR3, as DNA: TGTGCCATCAGTGGGCAGGGTACCTCCTACGAGCAGTACTTC.

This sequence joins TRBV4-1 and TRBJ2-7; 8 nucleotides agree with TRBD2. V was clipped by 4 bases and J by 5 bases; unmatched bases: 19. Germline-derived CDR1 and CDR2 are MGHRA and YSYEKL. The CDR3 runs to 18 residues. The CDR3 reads CASSPFTLHPSGGHEQYF. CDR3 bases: TGCGCCAGCAGCCCTTTTACCTTACACCCGAGCGGGGGCCACGAGCAGTACTTC.